This TCR beta chain was recorded in a study of tumor-infiltrating lymphocytes in primary liver carcinoma. Whole-study results and caveats: There was no comparison of CD4+ and CD8+ repertoires, as samples were bulk unsorted.

CDR1 MNHNY and CDR2 SVGAGI come from the germline V gene (reference sequence). The CDR3 is made up of 15 amino acids. Note on this clonotype: The antigen is not known. Since a much larger clone is just one base distant, this may be a read error.

Germline DNA was also extracted, while the blood RNA originated from unsorted whole blood. TCR beta cDNA came from about 0.55 ug total RNA, primed with a constant-region primer. Libraries for TCR beta were built through three nested multiplex PCR rounds, which together made up a slightly modified ARM-PCR procedure. Investigators reported that the first two PCR rounds, at approximately 11 cycles each, used TRBV1-TRBV30 forward primers with a C-beta reverse primer. Each CDR3 protein is one row after TCRdb ran MiXCR on the multiplex PCR reads. In the table there are 300,000 to 400,000 distinct CDR3 sequences, less than 65% of which are singletons.

The sequence was collected from a man aged 40-49 years with primary liver carcinoma and hepatitis B virus infection. The chain employs TRBV6-6 and TRBJ2-1; D is possibly TRBD1 or TRBD2 (5 bases each). Sequencing was carried out using peripheral blood. Here the CDR3 reads CASSYSERGNKEQFF. The CDR3 DNA sequence: TGTGCCAGCAGTTACTCGGAGAGGGGAAACAAAGAGCAGTTCTTC.